The 26 T cell receptor beta chains reported below all come from one sample, sequenced in a study of tumour-infiltrating T cells in Burkitt lymphoma. The data were produced by immunoSEQ multiplex PCR, yet TCRdb's version contains in-frame clones alone and is incomplete. The repertoire holds roughly 13,000 clones, 75% seen once, with approximately 7% in the top ten. The source material was tumor tissue. These TCRs come from a human donor with diffuse large B-cell lymphoma.

Written as DNA, the CDR3 is TGCGCCAGCAGCGGGACTGTAGGGGGAGAGCAGTACTTC. This translates into CASSGTVGGEQYF. The chain is built from TRBV5-1 and TRBJ2-7; the D gene could be TRBD1 or TRBD2 (6 bases each). The V gene lost 4 bases and the J gene lost 7 bases, with 15 bases spanning the gap. CDR1 is SGHRS and CDR2 is YFSETQ in the germline V gene. The CDR3 loop spans 13 amino acids.

The gene calls are TRBV14 and TRBJ2-7, with 13 nucleotides matching TRBD2. Germline values: CDR1 SGHDN, CDR2 FVKESK. The CDR3 has 16 amino acids. Unmatched junction bases numbered 9, after V lost 4 bases and J lost 6 bases. DNA for the CDR3: TGTGCCAGCAGCCGACGGGGACTAGCGGGACTCCTCGAGCAGTACTTC. It codes for CASSRRGLAGLLEQYF. Full variable domain (missing parts from reference TRBV14 and TRBJ2-7): EAGVTQFPSHSVIEKGQTVTLRCDPISGHDNLYWYRRVMGKEIKFLLHFVKESKQDESGMPNNRFLAERTGGTYSTLKVQPAELEDSGVYFCASSRRGLAGLLEQYFGPGTRLTVT.

CDR3 loop: CAWSGARISGANVLTF. The CDR3 nucleotides read TGTGCCTGGAGCGGCGCGCGGATCTCTGGGGCCAACGTCCTGACTTTC. This sequence joins TRBV30 and TRBJ2-6; the D is unclear. V lost 3 bases to trimming and J lost 0 bases, with 12 bases between them. Germline V lookup: CDR1 GTSNPN, CDR2 SVGIG (reference sequence). The CDR3 sequence is 16 residues long.

This chain connects TRBV7-3 to TRBJ2-3; D possibly corresponds to TRBD1 (5 bases). The length of the CDR3 is 14 residues. V was clipped by 0 bases and J by 1 base, with 5 bases between them. Looked up from germline, CDR1 is SGHTA and CDR2 is FQGTGA. DNA of the CDR3: TGTGCCAGCAGCTTAACAGGGGGCACAGATACGCAGTATTTT. The encoded protein is CASSLTGGTDTQYF.

V and J are TRBV6-6 and TRBJ2-5, with D possibly being TRBD2 (6 bases). The CDR3 has 14 amino acids. CDR1 and CDR2 from the germline V gene are MNHNY and SVGAGI (reference sequence). The germline V and J ends were trimmed by 4 bases and 5 bases, with 14 bases remaining between them. In DNA, the CDR3 is TGTGCCAGCAGTTCCGGGACTTCGGGGGAGACCCAGTACTTC. Translation: CASSSGTSGETQYF.

The V and J genes are TRBV7-3 and TRBJ2-3; a possible D gene is TRBD2 (6 bases). The CDR3 runs to 15 residues. V was shortened by 0 bases and J by 2 bases, with 9 bases between the two germline ends. Germline CDR1 SGHTA, CDR2 FQGTGA. CDR3 in amino acids: CASSLTSGTTDTQYF. CDR3 DNA: TGTGCCAGCAGCTTAACTAGCGGAACCACAGATACGCAGTATTTT.

The J gene is TRBJ1-1, the V gene TRBV29-1; tentative D call: TRBD1 (5 bases). CDR1 and CDR2 from the germline V gene are SQVTM and ANQGSEA. The CDR3 has 13 residues. V was clipped by 2 bases and J by 7 bases, with 14 bases between them. CDR3 bases: TGCAGCGTTGAACTACTGGGGGGGAATGAAGCTTTCTTT. It is translated as CSVELLGGNEAFF.

There are a few counts of this clone. The gene calls are TRBV5-1 and TRBJ2-5; D is undetermined. Germline V lookup: CDR1 SGHRS, CDR2 YFSETQ. V lost 5 bases and J 5 bases, leaving 16 bases between the germline ends. There are 14 residues in the CDR3. The CDR3 bases are TGCGCCAGCAGTCAGATCTTAATGTCCGAGACCCAGTACTTC. It is translated as CASSQILMSETQYF.

In its sample, this clone was seen a few times. This chain links TRBV28 with TRBJ1-3; D may be TRBD1 (6 bases). Germline CDR1 and CDR2: MDHEN and SYDVKM. The CDR3 length is 17 residues. Between the trimmed V and J ends, which lost 4 bases and 0 bases, there was a span of 16 bases. This CDR3 is CASSYGRGLISGNTIYF. The CDR3 DNA follows: TGTGCCAGCAGTTACGGCAGGGGCCTTATCTCTGGAAACACCATATATTTT.

The CDR3 region has the DNA TGTGCCCTGGGGGAAGGGAGCTATCGCGAGCAGTACTTC. Its protein is CALGEGSYREQYF. The rearrangement links TRBV30 to TRBJ2-7; D is tentatively TRBD1 or TRBD2 (5 bases each). The CDR3 is 13 amino acids. With 8 bases removed from V and 6 bases from J, the gap between germline ends came to 20 bases. Germline loops: CDR1 GTSNPN, CDR2 SVGIG (reference sequence).

V gene TRBV9 combines with J gene TRBJ1-2, with TRBD1 as a possible D gene (5 bases). CDR3 length: 13 residues. Germline lookup yields CDR1 SGDLS and CDR2 YYNGEE. V lost 2 bases and J 1 base, leaving 6 bases between the germline ends. The CDR3: CASSVGDNYGYTF. The CDR3, as DNA: TGTGCCAGCAGCGTGGGGGATAACTATGGCTACACCTTC.

V gene TRBV5-3 combines with J gene TRBJ1-1; tentative D call: TRBD1 (5 bases). TRBV5-3 is classed as an ORF, of uncertain function. The CDR3 is 13 residues long. The V and J ends lost 4 bases and 4 bases respectively, with 11 bases between them. DNA for the CDR3: TGTGCCAGAAGCGGGAGGGGTGCCACTGAAGCTTTCTTT. Its translation is CARSGRGATEAFF.

This clone appeared once. The chain is built from TRBV7-6 and TRBJ1-3; the D is unclear. The germline V gene encodes CDR1 SGHVS and CDR2 FNYEAQ. The ends were cut back, 2 bases at V and 4 bases at J, with 6 bases in the middle. The CDR3 contains 13 residues. CDR3 sequence (DNA): TGTGCCAGCAGCTTATTGTCCGGAAACACCATATATTTT. This translates into CASSLLSGNTIYF.

The chain recombines TRBV7-9 with TRBJ2-7; D is possibly TRBD1 (5 bases). The CDR3 runs to 16 residues. V dropped 1 base and J dropped 0 bases, with 13 bases sitting between them. Looked up from germline, CDR1 is SEHNR and CDR2 is FQNEAQ (reference sequence). The CDR3 region is CASSLGTGRSSYEQYF. The DNA of the CDR3 is TGTGCCAGCAGCTTAGGTACAGGAAGGAGCTCCTACGAGCAGTACTTC.

This chain uses TRBV7-9 with TRBJ2-5, with D tentatively TRBD1 (6 bases). This CDR3 is built from 14 residues. Germline V gives CDR1 SEHNR, CDR2 FQNEAQ (reference sequence). The V gene lost 4 bases and the J gene lost 5 bases, with 14 bases spanning the gap. This CDR3 reads CASSSRQGWETQYF. The CDR3, as DNA: TGTGCCAGCAGCTCGCGCCAGGGGTGGGAGACCCAGTACTTC.

The chain has TRBV27 and TRBJ2-3, with D possibly being TRBD1 (5 bases). Trimming left V 3 bases short and J 1 base short, with 8 bases between. The CDR3 loop spans 14 amino acids. Germline CDR1 reads MNHEY; CDR2 reads SMNVEV (reference sequence). DNA for the CDR3: TGTGCCAGCAGTTTGACAGTGGGCACAGATACGCAGTATTTT. The encoded protein is CASSLTVGTDTQYF.

V and J are TRBV30 and TRBJ1-1; D not certain. The CDR3 is made up of 14 amino acids. V gave up 5 bases and J gave up 1 base, with 14 bases separating them. Per germline, CDR1 GTSNPN and CDR2 SVGIG (reference sequence). CDR3 sequence reads: CAWHRKGSNTEAFF. CDR3 nucleotide sequence: TGTGCCTGGCACCGGAAGGGCTCGAACACTGAAGCTTTCTTT. Filled out from reference TRBV30 and TRBJ1-1, the complete variable domain reads SQTIHQWPATLVQPVGSPLSLECTVEGTSNPNLYWYRQAAGRGLQLLFYSVGIGQISSEVPQNLSASRPQDRQFILSSKKLLLSDSGFYLCAWHRKGSNTEAFFGQGTRLTVV.

CDR3 nucleotides: TGTGCCAGCAGTCTTCGTGAGACAGGGGAGACCCAGTACTTC. Encoded protein: CASSLRETGETQYF. V gene TRBV28 combines with J gene TRBJ2-5; 7 bases fit TRBD1. J was trimmed by 5 bases and V by 5 bases; bases with no gene match: 8. This CDR3 spans 14 amino acids. Germline V gene sequence: CDR1 MDHEN, CDR2 SYDVKM. Drawing the rest from reference TRBV28 and TRBJ2-5, the complete variable domain is DVKVTQSSRYLVKRTGEKVFLECVQDMDHENMFWYRQDPGLGLRLIYFSYDVKMKEKGDIPEGYSVSREKKERFSLILESASTNQTSMYLCASSLRETGETQYFGPGTRLLVL.

The rearrangement uses TRBV18 and TRBJ1-2; 10 nucleotides agree with TRBD1. The CDR3 length is 14 residues. V trimming: 3 bases; J trimming: 6 bases; junction bases outside the gene matches: 4. Germline CDR1 reads KGHSH; CDR2 reads LQKENI. The CDR3 coding sequence is TGTGCCAGCTCACCGGGACAGGGGCTCGATGGCTACACCTTC. Its translation is CASSPGQGLDGYTF.

The rearrangement uses TRBV19 and TRBJ1-2; 10 bases align to TRBD1. This CDR3 region has 15 residues. The V gene's germline CDR1 is LNHDA and CDR2 SQIVND (reference sequence). V was clipped by 3 bases and J by 4 bases; unmatched bases: 5. CDR3 DNA: TGTGCCAGTAGTATCCGGGACAGGGGCCTCTATGGCTACACCTTC. Translated: CASSIRDRGLYGYTF.

CDR3 protein: CASSIWTSGSYEQYV. The CDR3 DNA is TGTGCCAGTAGTATCTGGACTAGCGGGAGCTACGAGCAGTACGTC. The rearrangement joins TRBV19 to TRBJ2-7; TRBD2 aligns across 13 bases. Per the germline V gene, CDR1 is LNHDA and CDR2 is SQIVND (reference sequence). J lost 3 bases, V lost 3 bases, and 2 bases had no gene match. This CDR3 region has 15 residues.

This clone has a handful of counts. The rearrangement joins TRBV10-1 to TRBJ1-1, with D perhaps matching TRBD1 (6 bases). V lost 5 bases, J lost 1 base, and 17 bases lay in between. This CDR3 contains 16 residues. Germline-derived CDR1 and CDR2 are WNHNN and SYGVQD (reference sequence). This CDR3 reads CASSLTGTVENTEAFF. The CDR3, as DNA: TGCGCCAGCAGTTTAACAGGGACCGTCGAGAACACTGAAGCTTTCTTT.

For this clone: At one end, the junction sequence differs from germline, possibly due to a read error. The same CDR3 is also encoded by other DNA sequences in this sample. This rearrangement joins TRBV2 to TRBJ2-4, with no clear D. Germline V gene sequence: CDR1 SNHLY, CDR2 FYNNEI. The CDR3 has 16 residues. The DNA of the CDR3 is TGTGCCAGTAGTGAACGGAGTGGTGGAGCCAAAAACATTCAGTACTTC. Amino acids: CASSERSGGAKNIQYF. The full variable domain, in which reference TRBV2 and TRBJ2-4 provide the parts outside the CDR3, is EPEVTQTPSHQVTQMGQEVILRCVPISNHLYFYWYRQILGQKVEFLVSFYNNEISEKSEIFDDQFSVERPDGSNFTLKIRSTKLEDSAMYFCASSERSGGAKNIQYFGAGTRLSVL.

This clone was seen only a few times. This chain connects TRBV9 to TRBJ1-2; no clear D. This CDR3 is built from 13 residues. Per the germline V gene, CDR1 is SGDLS and CDR2 is YYNGEE. The V and J ends lost 0 bases and 1 base respectively, with 4 bases between them. The CDR3 coding sequence is TGTGCCAGCAGCGTAGATAGTAACTATGGCTACACCTTC. This gives the protein CASSVDSNYGYTF.

The rearrangement joins TRBV19 to TRBJ2-2; 14 positions match TRBD2. The trim removed 4 bases at V and 6 bases at J, leaving 7 bases unmatched. The CDR3 is 17 amino acids. Germline V gives CDR1 LNHDA, CDR2 SQIVND (reference sequence). The DNA for the CDR3 is TGTGCCAGTAGTAGGAGACTAGCGGGGGGGCGGGCCGGGGAGCTGTTTTTT. It is translated as CASSRRLAGGRAGELFF.

The chain has TRBV2 and TRBJ1-2; 9 nucleotides line up with TRBD1. The length of the CDR3 is 14 residues. CDR1 and CDR2 from the germline V gene are SNHLY and FYNNEI. Losses at the gene ends were 9 bases for V and 7 bases for J; bases not matched to a gene: 12. CDR3 nucleotide sequence: TGTGCCAGGACGAACGAACAGGGGGCGGTTGGCTACACCTTC. It yields the protein CARTNEQGAVGYTF.